This T cell receptor beta chain originates from a study of blood T cell repertoires in COVID-19. Data came from immunoSEQ multiplex PCR; TCRdb stores just in-frame clones and leaves some out. The sample yields about 170,000 clones, more than 75% seen once. Trimming at V came to 5 bases and at J to 4 bases, leaving 6 bases not matched to a gene. Germline-derived CDR1 and CDR2 are LNHDA and SQIVND (reference sequence). This CDR3 is 17 amino acids long. It was during active infection that Seattle patients were enrolled and then longitudinally followed. The sequencing input was peripheral blood. J is TRBJ2-1 and V is TRBV19; 15 positions agree with TRBD2. This TCR was sampled from a woman at least 80 years old with COVID-19, enrolled during active disease. In nucleotides, the CDR3 is TGTGCCAGTAGTCGAGGACTAGCGGGAGGGAGGTACAATGAGCAGTTCTTC. This sequence encodes CASSRGLAGGRYNEQFF.